The entry below describes one TCR beta chain. Other DNA sequences in this specimen translate into the identical CDR3. As to treatment: randomized to nivolumab then ipilimumab (arm A) or the reverse (arm B). No patient had prior DNA-damaging chemotherapy. Live CD3+CD8+ CD19− CD56− cells were sorted from PBMCs. The V gene lost 2 bases and the J gene lost 3 bases, with 8 bases spanning the gap. The CDR3 covers 14 residues. Germline assignment: CDR1 MNHEY and CDR2 SMNVEV (reference sequence). This entry belongs to a study of sequential checkpoint blockade in melanoma. On the study more broadly: Patients were randomized 1:1 to nivolumab-then-ipilimumab or ipilimumab-then-nivolumab first-line. Maintenance nivolumab came after either treatment sequence.

Repertoires were generated with immunoSEQ multiplex PCR, while TCRdb's copy carries only in-frame clones and drops some. The sample lists about 38,000 clones, roughly 88% occurring once. This TCR was sampled from a human donor with melanoma. Sequenced material: CD8+ T cells sorted from blood (inferred from file names), taken from a patient given nivolumab and ipilimumab in sequence. The chain couples TRBV27 to TRBJ1-5, with D unresolved. CDR3 protein: CASSLRGSNQPQHF. The CDR3, as DNA: TGTGCCAGCAGTTTACGAGGGTCCAATCAGCCCCAGCATTTT.